This T cell receptor beta chain was captured in a study of cytomegalovirus exposure and HLA in healthy donors. These donors, healthy bone marrow donors, were studied. PCR amplification relied on 60 Vbeta primers (plus 13 Jbeta primers). Sequencing used immunoSEQ multiplex PCR; TCRdb keeps in-frame clones, though not all of them. The top ten hold roughly 2% of the sample, which has under 200,000 clones, roughly 80% seen once. The CDR3 has 13 residues. The J gene is TRBJ1-1, the V gene TRBV21-1; the tabulated D call, TRBD1, remains unverified against the DNA. TRBV21-1 is flagged as a pseudogene. The material sequenced was PBMCs. The receptor was derived from a man aged 50-60 years in good health and CMV-seropositive. The CDR3 reads CASSHRQDNEAFF. In DNA form, the CDR3 reads TGTGCCAGCAGCCATCGACAGGATAATGAAGCTTTCTTT.